Following are 31 T cell receptor beta chains from one sample sequenced in a study of CD8 T cells in ankylosing spondylitis. In TCRdb, the 5' RACE reads were re-called with MiXCR into one record per CDR3 protein. The sample consists of fewer than 200,000 distinct CDR3 sequences, about 18% of them appearing once. Material: blood, either unsorted or a sorted T cell fraction (not recorded which). These receptor sequences come from a male donor under 30 with ankylosing spondylitis or in good health (not recorded which).

Many counts were recorded for this clonotype. The gene calls are TRBV5-1 and TRBJ2-5; 15 bases match TRBD2. V shed 4 bases and J 4 bases; nucleotides not matched to a gene: 5. The CDR3 has 16 residues. Germline V CDR1 and CDR2: SGHRS, YFSETQ. The CDR3 nucleotides read TGCGCCAGCAGCCTAAGGACTAGCGGGAGGGGAGAGACCCAGTACTTC. It is translated as CASSLRTSGRGETQYF.

This clonotype was detected many times. The gene calls are TRBV20-1 and TRBJ2-1; 7 bases match TRBD1. With 3 bases clipped from V and 6 bases from J, the junction kept 11 bases outside the gene matches. CDR3 length: 15 residues. CDR1 and CDR2 from the germline V gene are DFQATT and SNEGSKA (reference sequence). As DNA, the CDR3 is TGCAGTGCTAGTCCCAGACAGGGAAGTCGCAATGAGCAGTTCTTC. It codes for CSASPRQGSRNEQFF.

This clonotype appeared many times. Here the CDR3 reads CASSLGTSGRDEQFF. In DNA, the CDR3 is TGCGCCAGCAGCTTAGGGACTAGCGGGAGGGATGAGCAGTTCTTC. The V and J genes are TRBV5-1 and TRBJ2-1; 16 nucleotides line up with TRBD2. The germline V gene encodes CDR1 SGHRS and CDR2 YFSETQ. This CDR3 region has 15 residues. The junction had 1 base not matched to a gene; V was cut back by 2 bases and J by 8 bases.

This clonotype was detected only a few times. The chain joins TRBV10-3 to TRBJ2-5; 7 nucleotides line up with TRBD2. From germline, CDR1 is ENHRY and CDR2 SYGVKD. The CDR3 sequence is 12 residues long. V lost 5 bases to trimming and J lost 9 bases; unmatched junction nucleotides: 6. The CDR3 reads CAISHDLAAQYF. The CDR3 DNA follows: TGTGCCATCAGTCACGACCTAGCGGCCCAGTACTTC.

This chain connects TRBV20-1 to TRBJ2-1; D is tentatively TRBD1 or TRBD2 (5 bases each). Trimming left V 6 bases short and J 11 bases short, with 20 bases between. This CDR3 has 13 amino acids. Germline loops: CDR1 DFQATT, CDR2 SNEGSKA (reference sequence). As DNA, the CDR3 is TGCAGTGCCCTACCTCCTACTGGGACCCAGCAGTTCTTC. Translating gives CSALPPTGTQQFF.

This clonotype was detected many times. J is TRBJ2-2 and V is TRBV4-2, with D maybe TRBD2 (5 bases). This CDR3 contains 15 residues. Germline V gene sequence: CDR1 LGHNA, CDR2 YNFKEQ. Trimming removed 1 base at V and 7 bases at J, with 13 bases between. This CDR3 is CASSQGPTGGGELFF. The CDR3 bases are TGTGCCAGCAGCCAAGGACCCACTGGAGGCGGGGAGCTGTTTTTT.

A note on this clonotype: Mismatch with germline at one junction end may stem from a read error. The rearrangement uses TRBV6-5 and TRBJ2-2, with D perhaps matching TRBD1 or TRBD2 (6 bases each). CDR1 and CDR2 (germline): MNHEY, SVGAGI. The CDR3 covers 14 residues. This CDR3 reads CASSTTGDTGELYF. The CDR3 coding sequence is TGTGCCAGCAGCACTACGGGGGACACCGGGGAGCTGTATTTT.

This clonotype was detected only a few times. The chain joins TRBV10-2 to TRBJ1-4; D remains ambiguous. In germline, CDR1 is WSHSY, CDR2 SAAADI. V dropped 2 bases and J dropped 8 bases, with 12 bases sitting between them. CDR3 length: 14 amino acids. CDR3 coding DNA: TGCGCCAGCAGTGAGATTGCGTACGGGGAAAAACTGTTTTTT. Its translation: CASSEIAYGEKLFF.

The genes are TRBV5-1 and TRBJ2-3, with TRBD1 as a possible D gene (6 bases). V dropped 0 bases and J dropped 4 bases, with 9 bases sitting between them. The germline V gene encodes CDR1 SGHRS and CDR2 YFSETQ. The CDR3 is 14 amino acids. The CDR3 bases are TGCGCCAGCAGCTTGGACCAGGGGTCAGATACGCAGTATTTT. Amino acid sequence: CASSLDQGSDTQYF.

The table lists this clonotype with a few counts. The J gene is TRBJ2-7, the V gene TRBV30; D remains ambiguous. This CDR3 spans 13 amino acids. V shed 1 base and J shed 0 bases, with 7 bases lying between them. Per germline, CDR1 GTSNPN and CDR2 SVGIG (reference sequence). CDR3 nucleotide sequence: TGTGCCTGGAGTGGGGGTCTCTCCTACGAGCAGTACTTC. Protein sequence: CAWSGGLSYEQYF.

This clonotype was picked up many times. The CDR3 DNA follows: TGTGCCAGCCGCCTCTCTGAGGGGGGGCGCGAGCAGTACTTC. Translating it yields CASRLSEGGREQYF. The V gene is TRBV7-2, the J gene TRBJ2-7, with D perhaps matching TRBD2 (7 bases). Germline CDR1 and CDR2: SGHTA and FQGNSA. The V and J ends lost 8 bases and 6 bases respectively, with 20 bases between them. The CDR3 totals 14 residues. The full variable domain, in which reference TRBV7-2 and TRBJ2-7 provide the parts outside the CDR3, is GAGVSQSPSNKVTEKGKDVELRCDPISGHTALYWYRQSLGQGLEFLIYFQGNSAPDKSGLPSDRFSAERTGGSVSTLTIQRTQQEDSAVYLCASRLSEGGREQYFGPGTRLTVT.

This clonotype was recorded many times. The rearrangement uses TRBV12-3 or TRBV12-4 and TRBJ2-5; 10 positions match TRBD2. J gave up 2 bases and V 4 bases, and 10 bases lay outside the gene matches. CDR3 length: 17 residues. CDR3 region: CASSWTPLTSGQETQYF. CDR3 DNA: TGTGCCAGCAGTTGGACACCTCTGACTAGCGGGCAAGAGACCCAGTACTTC.

This clonotype was counted ten times or more. The CDR3 bases are TGTGCCAGCAGCGCCTACAGGGGCAACACCGGGGAGCTGTTTTTT. Encoded protein: CASSAYRGNTGELFF. J is TRBJ2-2 and V is TRBV9; TRBD1 matches 7 bases. Germline trimming cut 3 bases from V and 2 bases from J; bases unmatched to any gene: 4. The germline gives CDR1 SGDLS, CDR2 YYNGEE. The CDR3 sequence is 15 residues long.

In its sample, this clonotype was seen many times. The chain recombines TRBV12-3 or TRBV12-4 with TRBJ2-3, with 8 nucleotides matching TRBD2. The trim removed 6 bases at V and 3 bases at J, leaving 8 bases unmatched. The CDR3 consists of 15 residues. CDR3 residues: CASRPLAGITDTQYF. The CDR3 DNA reads TGTGCCAGCAGGCCCTTAGCGGGAATTACAGATACGCAGTATTTT.

This chain links TRBV12-3 or TRBV12-4 with TRBJ2-2; possibly TRBD1 or TRBD2 for D (5 bases each). V lost 4 bases and J 7 bases, leaving 19 bases between the germline ends. The CDR3 totals 16 residues. The CDR3 protein is CASSSQGVVRSGELFF. The CDR3 nucleotides are TGTGCCAGCAGTTCCCAGGGAGTCGTTCGTAGCGGGGAGCTGTTTTTT.

In this sample, this clonotype turned up many times. As DNA, the CDR3 is TGTGCCAGCAGTTTTGGGGCTAGCTCCTACAATGAGCAGTTCTTC. Translated, it gives CASSFGASSYNEQFF. The chain couples TRBV12-3 or TRBV12-4 to TRBJ2-1; D may be TRBD1 (5 bases). This CDR3 has 15 residues. V was pared by 3 bases and J by 0 bases, with 9 bases between.

The V gene is TRBV24-1, the J gene TRBJ2-1; D is ambiguous. The V end was cut by 5 bases, the J end by 9 bases, with 10 bases between. The CDR3 is made up of 12 amino acids. Germline V gives CDR1 KGHDR, CDR2 SFDVKD. This chain's CDR3 is CATSVSSSEQFF. DNA for the CDR3: TGTGCCACCAGTGTCAGCAGCAGTGAGCAGTTCTTC.

This clonotype was counted ten times or more. The chain carries TRBV11-2 and TRBJ1-4; unclear D gene. This CDR3 contains 15 residues. Deletions cut 5 bases from V and 6 bases from J, with 16 bases between. Germline loops: CDR1 SGHAT, CDR2 FQNNGV. The CDR3 DNA reads TGTGCCAGCAGCCTTTCCTCTTGGACGGATGAAAAACTGTTTTTT. Amino acids: CASSLSSWTDEKLFF.

This chain connects TRBV7-2 to TRBJ1-5; weak D call: TRBD1 (5 bases). This CDR3 region has 13 residues. Germline V gives CDR1 SGHTA, CDR2 FQGNSA. Trimming stripped 7 bases from V and 7 bases from J, with 14 bases between. CDR3 coding DNA: TGTGCCAGCACCGTGGGGGGGAAACAGCCCCAGCATTTT. It encodes CASTVGGKQPQHF.

The table lists this clonotype with many counts. The chain carries TRBV12-3 or TRBV12-4 and TRBJ1-1, with a possible D match to TRBD1 (5 bases). Trimming shortened V by 1 base and J by 10 bases, and 7 bases separated the two germline ends. There are 11 residues in the CDR3. The CDR3 nucleotides read TGTGCCAGCAGTTTAGTGGGGACAGCTTTCTTT. Protein: CASSLVGTAFF.

This clonotype was recorded at least ten times. This chain connects TRBV27 to TRBJ2-5, with 12 bases lining up with TRBD2. CDR1 and CDR2 (germline): MNHEY, SMNVEV (reference sequence). The CDR3 spans 18 residues. Trimming at V came to 3 bases and at J to 4 bases, leaving 12 bases not matched to a gene. The CDR3, as DNA: TGTGCCAGCAGTTTTGTGGCTAGCGGGAGGGTGAGGTCAGAGACCCAGTACTTC. The encoded protein is CASSFVASGRVRSETQYF.

This clonotype has at least ten counts. The chain links TRBV27 to TRBJ1-6, with a weak D call TRBD1 (5 bases). The V gene lost 6 bases and the J gene lost 0 bases, with 12 bases spanning the gap. Per germline, CDR1 MNHEY and CDR2 SMNVEV (reference sequence). This CDR3 has 16 amino acids. DNA for the CDR3: TGTGCCAGCAGACTCGGGACTCTCTCCTATAATTCACCCCTCCACTTT. Its translation is CASRLGTLSYNSPLHF.

This clonotype was counted at least ten times. This sequence joins TRBV24-1 and TRBJ2-1; D possibly corresponds to TRBD1 (6 bases). The CDR3 spans 13 residues. The germline V gene has CDR1 KGHDR and CDR2 SFDVKD. V was clipped by 7 bases and J by 8 bases, with 14 bases between them. The CDR3 protein is CATRLQGSDEQFF. The CDR3 region has the DNA TGTGCCACCAGGTTACAGGGTAGCGATGAGCAGTTCTTC.

This chain links TRBV24-1 with TRBJ2-2; tentative D call: TRBD1 (6 bases). CDR3 length: 17 residues. CDR1 and CDR2 from the germline V gene are KGHDR and SFDVKD. V lost 3 bases, J lost 7 bases, and 20 bases lay in between. CDR3 nucleotides: TGTGCCACCAGTGATACTGCCAACTTCAGGGGCGGCGGGGAGCTGTTTTTT. Its protein product is CATSDTANFRGGGELFF.

This clonotype was seen at least ten times. The V and J genes are TRBV5-1 and TRBJ2-1, with 11 bases that match TRBD2. The CDR3 spans 16 residues. Germline-derived CDR1 and CDR2 are SGHRS and YFSETQ. The junction had 7 bases not matched to a gene; V was cut back by 0 bases and J by 8 bases. CDR3 region: CASSLGVRLAGHEQFF. The CDR3 DNA is TGCGCCAGCAGCTTGGGGGTCAGACTAGCGGGACATGAGCAGTTCTTC.

The chain couples TRBV7-6 to TRBJ2-1; TRBD2 agrees at 9 bases. The germline gives CDR1 SGHVS, CDR2 FNYEAQ. The ends lost 5 bases at V and 3 bases at J; junction bases unmatched: 2. The CDR3 has 14 residues. This chain's CDR3 is CASSPTSGYNEQFF. The CDR3 nucleotides read TGTGCCAGCAGCCCGACTAGCGGCTACAATGAGCAGTTCTTC.

At least ten counts were recorded for this clonotype. The V call is TRBV5-6, the J call TRBJ2-1; TRBD2 might be the D (6 bases). The CDR3 sequence is 16 residues long. The V gene lost 0 bases and the J gene lost 0 bases, with 10 bases spanning the gap. Germline V gene sequence: CDR1 SGHDT, CDR2 YYEEEE. CDR3 sequence reads: CASSLGLVRSYNEQFF. The CDR3 DNA is TGTGCCAGCAGCTTGGGACTAGTCCGCTCCTACAATGAGCAGTTCTTC. The whole variable domain, filled in from reference TRBV5-6 and TRBJ2-1, reads DAGVTQSPTHLIKTRGQQVTLRCSPKSGHDTVSWYQQALGQGPQFIFQYYEEEERQRGNFPDRFSGHQFPNYSSELNVNALLLGDSALYLCASSLGLVRSYNEQFFGPGTRLTVL.

There are many counts of this clonotype. V gene TRBV10-3 combines with J gene TRBJ1-1; unclear D gene. The CDR3 length is 11 residues. CDR1 is ENHRY and CDR2 is SYGVKD in the germline V gene. Between the trimmed V and J ends, which lost 4 bases and 8 bases, there was a span of 8 bases. Written as DNA, the CDR3 is TGTGCCATCAGTGGAGGCGTGGAAGCTTTCTTT. Amino acids: CAISGGVEAFF.

The sample holds many counts of this clonotype. The chain links TRBV20-1 to TRBJ2-1, with 12 bases lining up with TRBD2. This CDR3 is 15 amino acids long. Germline CDR1 DFQATT, CDR2 SNEGSKA (reference sequence). Trimming at V came to 0 bases and at J to 8 bases, leaving 5 bases not matched to a gene. CDR3 in DNA: TGCAGTGCTAGAGACCCTAGCGGGAGGGCGGATGAGCAGTTCTTC. Amino acids: CSARDPSGRADEQFF.

This clonotype was seen many times. The chain has TRBV5-1 and TRBJ2-2; 7 positions match TRBD2. From germline, CDR1 is SGHRS and CDR2 YFSETQ. The CDR3 sequence is 15 residues long. The V and J ends lost 4 bases and 4 bases, in that order; junction bases with no gene match: 7. CDR3 amino acids: CASSLGGSRTGELFF. CDR3 in DNA: TGCGCCAGCAGCCTAGGCGGGAGTCGCACCGGGGAGCTGTTTTTT.

V usage is TRBV6-1 and J usage is TRBJ2-1; possibly TRBD1 for D (6 bases). CDR3 length: 13 amino acids. V was trimmed by 3 bases and J by 13 bases, leaving 16 bases between them. From germline, CDR1 is MNHNS and CDR2 SASEGT. The CDR3 protein is CASSDFTTGIQFF. CDR3 DNA: TGTGCCAGCAGTGATTTTACGACAGGAATACAGTTCTTC.